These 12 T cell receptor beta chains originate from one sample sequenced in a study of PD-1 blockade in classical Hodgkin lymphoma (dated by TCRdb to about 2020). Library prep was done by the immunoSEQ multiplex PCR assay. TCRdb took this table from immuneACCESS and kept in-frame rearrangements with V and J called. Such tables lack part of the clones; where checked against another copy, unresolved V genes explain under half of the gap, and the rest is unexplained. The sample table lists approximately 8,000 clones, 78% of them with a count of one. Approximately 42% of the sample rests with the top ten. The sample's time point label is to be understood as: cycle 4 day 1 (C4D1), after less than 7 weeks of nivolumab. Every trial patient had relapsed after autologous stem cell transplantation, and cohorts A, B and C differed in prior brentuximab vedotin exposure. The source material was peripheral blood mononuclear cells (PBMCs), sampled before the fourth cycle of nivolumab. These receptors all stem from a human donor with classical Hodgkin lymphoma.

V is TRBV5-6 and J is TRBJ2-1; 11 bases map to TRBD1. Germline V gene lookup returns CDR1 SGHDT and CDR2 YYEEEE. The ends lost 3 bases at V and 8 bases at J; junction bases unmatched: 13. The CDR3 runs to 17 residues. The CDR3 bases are TGTGCCAGCAGCTATCGGACAGGGGGCATCGGAGCCGATGAGCAGTTCTTC. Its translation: CASSYRTGGIGADEQFF. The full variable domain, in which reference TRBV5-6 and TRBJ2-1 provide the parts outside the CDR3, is DAGVTQSPTHLIKTRGQQVTLRCSPKSGHDTVSWYQQALGQGPQFIFQYYEEEERQRGNFPDRFSGHQFPNYSSELNVNALLLGDSALYLCASSYRTGGIGADEQFFGPGTRLTVL.

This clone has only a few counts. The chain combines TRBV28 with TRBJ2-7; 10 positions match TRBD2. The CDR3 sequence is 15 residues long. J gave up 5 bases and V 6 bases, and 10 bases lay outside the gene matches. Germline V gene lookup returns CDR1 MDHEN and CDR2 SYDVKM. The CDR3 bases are TGTGCCAGCAGCCTAGGGACTAGCGAAGGGGACGAGCAGTACTTC. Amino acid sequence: CASSLGTSEGDEQYF.

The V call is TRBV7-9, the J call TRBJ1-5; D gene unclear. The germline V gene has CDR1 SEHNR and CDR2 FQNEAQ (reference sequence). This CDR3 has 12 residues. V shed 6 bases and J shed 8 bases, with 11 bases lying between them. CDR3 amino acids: CASSRSAEPQHF. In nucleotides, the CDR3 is TGTGCCAGCAGTCGAAGCGCCGAGCCCCAGCATTTT. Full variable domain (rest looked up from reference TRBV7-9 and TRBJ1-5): DTGVSQNPRHKITKRGQNVTFRCDPISEHNRLYWYRQTLGQGPEFLTYFQNEAQLEKSRLLSDRFSAERPKGSFSTLEIQRTEQGDSAMYLCASSRSAEPQHFGDGTRLSIL.

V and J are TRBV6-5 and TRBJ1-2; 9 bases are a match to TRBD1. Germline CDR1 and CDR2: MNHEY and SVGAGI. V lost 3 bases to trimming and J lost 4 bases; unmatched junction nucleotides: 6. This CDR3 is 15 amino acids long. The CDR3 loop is CASSYRGQGSYGYTF. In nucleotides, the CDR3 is TGTGCCAGCAGTTATCGCGGACAGGGGTCCTATGGCTACACCTTC.

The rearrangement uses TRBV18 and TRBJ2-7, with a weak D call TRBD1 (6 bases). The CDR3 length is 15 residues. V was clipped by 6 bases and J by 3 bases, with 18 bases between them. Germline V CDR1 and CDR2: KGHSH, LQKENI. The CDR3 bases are TGTGCCAGCTCGGCGAGAACAGGGAATGGCTACGAGCAGTACTTC. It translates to CASSARTGNGYEQYF.

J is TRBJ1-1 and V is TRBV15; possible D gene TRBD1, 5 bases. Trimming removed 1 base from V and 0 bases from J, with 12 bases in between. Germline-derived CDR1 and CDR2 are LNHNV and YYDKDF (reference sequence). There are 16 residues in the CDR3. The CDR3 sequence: CATSRGEQGMNTEAFF. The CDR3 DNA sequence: TGTGCCACCAGCAGAGGTGAGCAGGGTATGAACACTGAAGCTTTCTTT.

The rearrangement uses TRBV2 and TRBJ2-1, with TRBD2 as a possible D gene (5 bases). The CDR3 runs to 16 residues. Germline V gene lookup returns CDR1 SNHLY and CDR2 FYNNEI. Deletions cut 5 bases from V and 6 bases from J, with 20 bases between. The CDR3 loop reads CASSQLRSQRANEQFF. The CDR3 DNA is TGTGCCAGCAGTCAACTACGGTCACAGAGGGCCAATGAGCAGTTCTTC.

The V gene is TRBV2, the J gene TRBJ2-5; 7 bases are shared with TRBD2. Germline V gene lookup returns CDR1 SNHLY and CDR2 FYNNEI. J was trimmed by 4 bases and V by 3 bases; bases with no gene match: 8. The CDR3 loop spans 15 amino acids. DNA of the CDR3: TGTGCCAGCAGTGACGCCGGCTGGGGGGGAGAGACCCAGTACTTC. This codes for CASSDAGWGGETQYF. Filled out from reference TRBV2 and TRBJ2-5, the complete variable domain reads EPEVTQTPSHQVTQMGQEVILRCVPISNHLYFYWYRQILGQKVEFLVSFYNNEISEKSEIFDDQFSVERPDGSNFTLKIRSTKLEDSAMYFCASSDAGWGGETQYFGPGTRLLVL.

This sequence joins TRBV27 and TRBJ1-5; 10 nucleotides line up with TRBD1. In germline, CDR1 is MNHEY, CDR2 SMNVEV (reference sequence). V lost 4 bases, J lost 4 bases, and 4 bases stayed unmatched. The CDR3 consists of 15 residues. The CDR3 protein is CASSSRTGGNQPQHF. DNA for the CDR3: TGTGCCAGCAGTTCCAGGACAGGGGGTAATCAGCCCCAGCATTTT.

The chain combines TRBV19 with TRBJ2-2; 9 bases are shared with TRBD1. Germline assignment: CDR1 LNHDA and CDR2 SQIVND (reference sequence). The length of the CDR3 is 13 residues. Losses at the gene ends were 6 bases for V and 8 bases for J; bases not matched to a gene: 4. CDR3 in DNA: TGTGCCAGTAGGGGACAGGGAGGTGGGGAGCTGTTTTTT. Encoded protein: CASRGQGGGELFF.

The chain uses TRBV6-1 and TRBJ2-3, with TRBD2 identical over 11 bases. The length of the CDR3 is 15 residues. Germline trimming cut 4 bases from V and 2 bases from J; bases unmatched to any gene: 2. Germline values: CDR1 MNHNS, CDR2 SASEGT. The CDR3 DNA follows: TGTGCCAGCAGTGGACTAGCGGGACCCACAGATACGCAGTATTTT. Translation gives CASSGLAGPTDTQYF.

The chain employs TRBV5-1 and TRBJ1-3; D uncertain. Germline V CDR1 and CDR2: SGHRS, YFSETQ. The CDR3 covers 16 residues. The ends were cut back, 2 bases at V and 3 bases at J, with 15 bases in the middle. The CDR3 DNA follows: TGCGCCAGCAGCTTAGAAGGTACTTTCAGTGGAAACACCATATATTTT. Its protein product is CASSLEGTFSGNTIYF.